The 30 T cell receptor beta chains below were found in one sample sequenced in a study of regulatory T cells in long-lasting Graves disease. This sample's time point: persistent/refractory GD, antithyroid drugs over 5 years with positive TRAb. Following extraction of RNA from PBMCs, that RNA was used to make the TCR library. CDR3 regions were amplified by Arm-PCR using iRepertoire HTBI primers to build TCR beta libraries. In TCRdb, the multiplex PCR reads were re-called with MiXCR into one record per CDR3 protein. The sample lists approximately 470,000 distinct CDR3 sequences; about a fifth were seen once. The sequencing used peripheral blood mononuclear cells (PBMCs), collected when the disease was refractory, from a patient treated with antithyroid drugs. Receptors were obtained from a female donor with Graves disease.

This clonotype was seen many times. The gene calls are TRBV27 and TRBJ2-7; 11 nucleotides agree with TRBD1. The CDR3 loop spans 17 amino acids. In germline, CDR1 is MNHEY, CDR2 SMNVEV (reference sequence). Trimming took 3 bases from V and 7 from J; bases not matched to a gene: 14. Here the CDR3 reads CASSFAQAGTGGYEQYF. The CDR3 nucleotides are TGTGCCAGCAGTTTCGCCCAGGCCGGGACAGGGGGTTATGAGCAGTACTTC.

This clonotype was picked up a small number of times. This rearrangement joins TRBV24-1 to TRBJ2-7, with D tentatively TRBD1 (5 bases). Germline V lookup: CDR1 KGHDR, CDR2 SFDVKD. CDR3 length: 12 amino acids. Trimming pared 5 bases from V and 3 bases from J, leaving 7 bases between. The CDR3 is CATSVDSYEQYF. CDR3 in DNA: TGTGCCACCAGTGTCGACAGCTACGAGCAGTACTTC.

This clonotype was counted at least ten times. The chain joins TRBV2 to TRBJ2-7, with 10 bases aligning to TRBD2. The V gene end was trimmed by 3 bases and the J gene end by 4 bases; junction bases not matched to a gene: 12. This CDR3 region has 17 residues. Germline assignment: CDR1 SNHLY and CDR2 FYNNEI. The CDR3 DNA follows: TGTGCCAGCAGTGACACCCCAAGGACTAGCGGCCCTTACGAGCAGTACTTC. Translated: CASSDTPRTSGPYEQYF.

This sequence joins TRBV20-1 and TRBJ1-5; 7 bases line up with TRBD1. Germline assignment: CDR1 DFQATT and CDR2 SNEGSKA (reference sequence). This CDR3 is 13 amino acids long. J gave up 6 bases and V 5 bases, and 7 bases lay outside the gene matches. The CDR3 loop reads CSAQGGDGQPQHF. CDR3 DNA sequence: TGCAGTGCTCAAGGGGGCGACGGTCAGCCCCAGCATTTT.

This clonotype was detected ten times or more. The chain links TRBV3-1 to TRBJ1-1; unclear D gene. There are 12 residues in the CDR3. Germline CDR1 is LGHDT and CDR2 is YNNKEL (reference sequence). V dropped 4 bases and J dropped 0 bases, with 3 bases sitting between them. The CDR3 DNA is TGTGCCAGCAGCCCTATGAACACTGAAGCTTTCTTT. Translating it yields CASSPMNTEAFF.

The rearrangement uses TRBV29-1 and TRBJ2-7; D is unclear. This CDR3 region has 11 residues. V dropped 3 bases and J dropped 5 bases, with 8 bases sitting between them. Germline V gives CDR1 SQVTM, CDR2 ANQGSEA. CDR3 in amino acids: CSVEELHEQYF. In nucleotides, the CDR3 is TGCAGCGTTGAGGAGCTCCACGAGCAGTACTTC.

This clonotype was seen many times. The rearrangement joins TRBV12-3 or TRBV12-4 to TRBJ2-7; 9 nucleotides align to TRBD1. J gave up 4 bases and V 6 bases, and 7 bases lay outside the gene matches. The CDR3 length is 14 residues. CDR3 loop: CASSPPGTGYEQYF. In DNA, the CDR3 is TGTGCCAGCAGCCCGCCCGGGACAGGGTACGAGCAGTACTTC.

V and J are TRBV7-9 and TRBJ2-3, with TRBD2 matching over 14 bases. Looked up from germline, CDR1 is SEHNR and CDR2 is FQNEAQ (reference sequence). Trimming cost V 5 bases and J 3 bases; bases outside gene matches: 16. The CDR3 contains 20 residues. As DNA, the CDR3 is TGTGCCAGCAGCCCCCGTGGGGGCGAGGGACTAGCGGGAGTGACAGATACGCAGTATTTT. Translated, it gives CASSPRGGEGLAGVTDTQYF. The whole variable domain, remainder taken from reference TRBV7-9 and TRBJ2-3, is DTGVSQNPRHKITKRGQNVTFRCDPISEHNRLYWYRQTLGQGPEFLTYFQNEAQLEKSRLLSDRFSAERPKGSFSTLEIQRTEQGDSAMYLCASSPRGGEGLAGVTDTQYFGPGTRLTVL.

V and J are TRBV27 and TRBJ2-2, with D possibly being TRBD1 or TRBD2 (5 bases each). Germline V gene lookup returns CDR1 MNHEY and CDR2 SMNVEV (reference sequence). Trimming left V 4 bases short and J 4 bases short, with 19 bases between. The CDR3 is 17 amino acids. The CDR3 is CASSSTTWGTGTGELFF. CDR3 in DNA: TGTGCCAGCAGTTCCACCACGTGGGGGACCGGCACCGGGGAGCTGTTTTTT.

At least ten counts were recorded for this clonotype. The J gene is TRBJ2-7, the V gene TRBV5-1, with TRBD1 identical over 9 bases. The CDR3 is 14 amino acids. With V trimmed by 5 bases and J by 5 bases, 8 bases remained unmatched. Germline values: CDR1 SGHRS, CDR2 YFSETQ. CDR3: CASRRMGQGHEQYF. The CDR3 coding sequence is TGCGCCAGCAGGAGAATGGGACAGGGCCACGAGCAGTACTTC.

This clonotype occurred many times. V gene TRBV27 combines with J gene TRBJ2-2; D is undetermined. CDR1 and CDR2 (germline): MNHEY, SMNVEV (reference sequence). The CDR3 loop spans 13 amino acids. V was shortened by 3 bases and J by 5 bases, with 7 bases between the two germline ends. CDR3 protein: CASSLPRTGELFF. CDR3 bases: TGTGCCAGCAGTTTGCCTCGGACCGGGGAGCTGTTTTTT.

This chain uses TRBV12-5 with TRBJ2-1; D not certain. The end of the DNA is better explained by TRBJ2-5, so the J call may be wrong. The CDR3 sequence is 14 residues long. The V gene's germline CDR1 is LGHNT and CDR2 FRNRAP. The CDR3 loop reads CASGLGKIQETQYF. The CDR3 nucleotides read TGTGCTAGTGGTTTGGGGAAAATTCAAGAGACCCAGTACTTC.

This clonotype was seen only a few times. The chain recombines TRBV18 with TRBJ1-1; D gene ambiguous. Germline CDR1 reads KGHSH; CDR2 reads LQKENI. V was shortened by 6 bases and J by 5 bases, with 10 bases between the two germline ends. CDR3 length: 12 residues. In DNA, the CDR3 is TGTGCCAGCTCTCAGGTTGAGACTGAAGCTTTCTTT. Encoded protein: CASSQVETEAFF. Supplemented by reference TRBV18 and TRBJ1-1, the full variable domain reads NAGVMQNPRHLVRRRGQEARLRCSPMKGHSHVYWYRQLPEEGLKFMVYLQKENIIDESGMPKERFSAEFPKEGPSILRIQQVVRGDSAAYFCASSQVETEAFFGQGTRLTVV.

This clonotype was observed a few times. The rearrangement links TRBV5-1 to TRBJ2-7; TRBD2 matches at 10 bases. The J segment lost 3 bases and the V segment lost 4 bases, leaving 16 bases of the junction unmatched. There are 18 residues in the CDR3. Germline CDR1 and CDR2: SGHRS and YFSETQ. The CDR3 DNA sequence: TGCGCCAGCAGCCTGGGTGCTAGCGGGAGTACTAGTGGCTACGAGCAGTACTTC. Translation: CASSLGASGSTSGYEQYF.

This clonotype was detected many times. The V gene is TRBV27, the J gene TRBJ1-5, with D uncertain. Trimming shortened V by 6 bases and J by 5 bases, and 11 bases separated the two germline ends. This CDR3 has 13 amino acids. Germline V CDR1 and CDR2: MNHEY, SMNVEV (reference sequence). The CDR3 bases are TGTGCCAGCAGCTTAGGTGGGCATCAGCCCCAGCATTTT. Translating gives CASSLGGHQPQHF.

The rearrangement links TRBV30 to TRBJ1-2; D is possibly TRBD1 (5 bases). The germline V gene encodes CDR1 GTSNPN and CDR2 SVGIG (reference sequence). Trimming shortened V by 2 bases and J by 7 bases, and 11 bases separated the two germline ends. The CDR3 covers 12 residues. This CDR3 reads CAWSTGESGYTF. In nucleotides, the CDR3 is TGTGCCTGGAGTACGGGGGAATCTGGCTACACCTTC. The full variable domain, in which reference TRBV30 and TRBJ1-2 provide the parts outside the CDR3, is SQTIHQWPATLVQPVGSPLSLECTVEGTSNPNLYWYRQAAGRGLQLLFYSVGIGQISSEVPQNLSASRPQDRQFILSSKKLLLSDSGFYLCAWSTGESGYTFGSGTRLTVV.

This clonotype was seen at least ten times. The genes are TRBV27 and TRBJ2-2; D possibly corresponds to TRBD2 (5 bases). V gave up 3 bases and J gave up 5 bases, with 7 bases separating them. The CDR3 consists of 13 residues. Germline V CDR1 and CDR2: MNHEY, SMNVEV (reference sequence). The CDR3 nucleotides are TGTGCCAGCAGTTTGCGGACTACCGGGGAGCTGTTTTTT. Protein product: CASSLRTTGELFF.

This clonotype has only a few counts. The chain employs TRBV20-1 and TRBJ2-7; 7 positions agree with TRBD1. Trimming took 0 bases from V and 1 from J; bases not matched to a gene: 9. CDR1 DFQATT and CDR2 SNEGSKA come from the germline V gene (reference sequence). The CDR3 extends over 16 amino acids. The CDR3, as DNA: TGCAGTGCTAGAGAATCGCGCAGGGGGTTTTCCTACGAGCAGTACTTC. It encodes CSARESRRGFSYEQYF.

This clonotype was counted ten times or more. The V and J genes are TRBV10-3 and TRBJ1-4; D unresolved. The germline V gene has CDR1 ENHRY and CDR2 SYGVKD. The V and J ends lost 0 bases and 7 bases respectively, with 6 bases between them. The CDR3 covers 13 residues. In DNA form, the CDR3 reads TGTGCCATCAGTGAGTCACAGACTGAAAAACTGTTTTTT. This translates into CAISESQTEKLFF.

At least ten counts were recorded for this clonotype. The chain carries TRBV12-3 or TRBV12-4 and TRBJ2-6; unclear D gene. Trimming took 7 bases from V and 3 from J, leaving 13 bases between them. The CDR3 extends over 15 amino acids. The CDR3 protein is CASNLGGFGANVLTF. CDR3 coding DNA: TGTGCCAGCAACCTTGGTGGATTTGGGGCCAACGTCCTGACTTTC.

At least ten counts were recorded for this clonotype. This sequence joins TRBV7-2 and TRBJ1-1, with a tentative D call TRBD1 (6 bases). CDR1 is SGHTA, CDR2 FQGNSA, per germline. The CDR3 has 17 residues. Between the trimmed V and J ends, which lost 8 bases and 1 base, there was a span of 23 bases. CDR3 nucleotides: TGTGCCAGCGAGGGAATCAATTGGGGGCGGCGGAACACTGAAGCTTTCTTT. It yields the protein CASEGINWGRRNTEAFF.

The gene calls are TRBV13 and TRBJ2-7, with 7 bases identical to TRBD2. CDR1 PRHDT and CDR2 FYEKMQ come from the germline V gene (reference sequence). CDR3 length: 15 amino acids. The V segment lost 0 bases and the J segment 2 bases; nucleotides outside the gene matches: 4. CDR3 nucleotide sequence: TGTGCCAGCAGCTTAGGGGGGACTACAACCTACGAGCAGTACTTC. Translated, it gives CASSLGGTTTYEQYF.

This clonotype came up a few times. In DNA form, the CDR3 reads TGTGCCAGCAGCAAACTAGCGGGAGGCCCCCTCGAGCAGTACTTC. It translates to CASSKLAGGPLEQYF. The rearrangement uses TRBV7-9 and TRBJ2-7, with TRBD2 matching 12 bases. CDR3 length: 15 amino acids. V lost 5 bases and J lost 6; bases outside the gene matches: 8. Looked up from germline, CDR1 is SEHNR and CDR2 is FQNEAQ (reference sequence).

This clonotype was counted at least ten times. The chain joins TRBV11-2 to TRBJ2-7; D is uncertain. The V gene lost 5 bases and the J gene lost 6 bases, with 14 bases spanning the gap. Per germline, CDR1 SGHAT and CDR2 FQNNGV. The CDR3 is 13 residues long. Written as DNA, the CDR3 is TGTGCCAGCAGCCTCCGTGAAGGAGCCGAGCAGTACTTC. This translates into CASSLREGAEQYF. Full variable domain (outside the CDR3, taken from reference TRBV11-2 and TRBJ2-7): EAGVAQSPRYKIIEKRQSVAFWCNPISGHATLYWYQQILGQGPKLLIQFQNNGVVDDSQLPKDRFSAERLKGVDSTLKIQPAKLEDSAVYLCASSLREGAEQYFGPGTRLTVT.

This clonotype was seen ten or more times. The chain carries TRBV27 and TRBJ1-2, with 8 nucleotides matching TRBD1. V lost 5 bases to trimming and J lost 8 bases; unmatched junction nucleotides: 10. The germline gives CDR1 MNHEY, CDR2 SMNVEV (reference sequence). The CDR3 loop spans 14 amino acids. CDR3 coding DNA: TGTGCCAGCAGTCTCCGGGACAGGTCTGGGGGCTACACCTTC. Amino acid sequence: CASSLRDRSGGYTF.

The chain has TRBV7-9 and TRBJ2-7; the D gene could be TRBD1 or TRBD2 (5 bases each). V lost 5 bases and J 2 bases, leaving 16 bases between the germline ends. The CDR3 sequence is 15 residues long. Germline CDR1 and CDR2: SEHNR and FQNEAQ (reference sequence). The CDR3 DNA reads TGTGCCAGCAGCCAAGAATGGGACCCCACCTACGAGCAGTACTTC. Amino acids: CASSQEWDPTYEQYF. Full variable domain (missing parts from reference TRBV7-9 and TRBJ2-7): DTGVSQNPRHKITKRGQNVTFRCDPISEHNRLYWYRQTLGQGPEFLTYFQNEAQLEKSRLLSDRFSAERPKGSFSTLEIQRTEQGDSAMYLCASSQEWDPTYEQYFGPGTRLTVT.

The rearrangement uses TRBV7-2 and TRBJ2-7; D might be TRBD1 (5 bases). The CDR3 is 13 residues long. Between the trimmed V and J ends, which lost 5 bases and 9 bases, there was a span of 17 bases. Germline CDR1 SGHTA, CDR2 FQGNSA. The CDR3 region is CASSPGRQGAQYF. The CDR3 DNA reads TGTGCCAGCAGCCCCGGCAGGCAGGGCGCGCAGTACTTC.

The V gene is TRBV30, the J gene TRBJ1-5, with D hard to call. CDR3 length: 13 amino acids. The germline V and J ends were trimmed by 5 bases and 1 base, with 9 bases remaining between them. Germline V lookup: CDR1 GTSNPN, CDR2 SVGIG (reference sequence). The CDR3 region has the DNA TGTGCCTGGGGCCAGGTAAGCAATCAGCCCCAGCATTTT. Protein sequence: CAWGQVSNQPQHF. The variable domain in full, with the rest retrieved from reference TRBV30 and TRBJ1-5, is SQTIHQWPATLVQPVGSPLSLECTVEGTSNPNLYWYRQAAGRGLQLLFYSVGIGQISSEVPQNLSASRPQDRQFILSSKKLLLSDSGFYLCAWGQVSNQPQHFGDGTRLSIL.

This clonotype was seen ten or more times. The J gene is TRBJ2-2, the V gene TRBV29-1, with D possibly matching TRBD2 (5 bases). The germline V gene encodes CDR1 SQVTM and CDR2 ANQGSEA. V lost 4 bases to trimming and J lost 5 bases, with 8 bases between them. The CDR3 loop spans 12 amino acids. CDR3: CSVAGGTGELFF. CDR3 nucleotide sequence: TGCAGCGTTGCGGGCGGGACCGGGGAGCTGTTTTTT.

The chain employs TRBV30 and TRBJ2-7; D ambiguous. The germline gives CDR1 GTSNPN, CDR2 SVGIG (reference sequence). The CDR3 runs to 12 residues. Trimming shortened V by 3 bases and J by 3 bases, and 9 bases separated the two germline ends. CDR3 DNA sequence: TGTGCCTGGAGCCCCACCGACTACGAGCAGTACTTC. This sequence encodes CAWSPTDYEQYF.